Listed here are 3 T cell receptor beta chains from one sample, sequenced in a study of T-cell memory formation after mild COVID-19. MiXCR, run by TCRdb on the 5' RACE reads, gives a single entry per CDR3 protein. The repertoire holds around 500,000 distinct CDR3 sequences, with 15% to 20% as singletons. The sample was PBMCs or a T cell subset sorted from them (not recorded which). The receptors were sampled from an adult woman who had mild COVID-19 (a few samples of this study predate the infection). Cell type and time point are not known.

The chain couples TRBV9 to TRBJ2-7; D is tentatively TRBD1 or TRBD2 (6 bases each). Trimming took off 4 bases at V and 2 bases at J, with 13 bases between the two ends. Germline CDR1 SGDLS, CDR2 YYNGEE. This CDR3 contains 14 residues. Here the CDR3 DNA reads TGTGCCAGCAGCCCAGGGGACTGGCCCTACGAGCAGTACTTC. Its translation: CASSPGDWPYEQYF.

This rearrangement joins TRBV4-2 to TRBJ2-4, with 8 positions matching TRBD2. CDR1 and CDR2 from the germline V gene are LGHNA and YNFKEQ. Losses at the gene ends were 0 bases for V and 0 bases for J; bases not matched to a gene: 4. CDR3 length: 17 amino acids. CDR3 sequence reads: CASSQDSGGKAKNIQYF. Here the CDR3 DNA reads TGTGCCAGCAGCCAAGACAGCGGGGGAAAAGCCAAAAACATTCAGTACTTC.

The V call is TRBV18, the J call TRBJ1-2; a weak D match, TRBD1 (6 bases). Trimming removed 6 bases from V and 3 bases from J, with 14 bases in between. The CDR3 runs 14 residues. Germline lookup yields CDR1 KGHSH and CDR2 LQKENI. The CDR3 sequence is CASSLGGLYYGYTF. The CDR3 DNA reads as TGTGCCAGCTCCCTTGGGGGGCTGTACTATGGCTACACCTTC.